This TCR beta chain was captured by sequencing in a study of siplizumab effects on memory and regulatory T cells. There are 18 residues in the CDR3. V lost 0 bases to trimming and J lost 0 bases; unmatched junction nucleotides: 9. Germline V gives CDR1 SGHRS, CDR2 YFSETQ. Sequenced by immunoSEQ multiplex PCR; TCRdb stores in-frame clones only, minus some. The repertoire consists of nearly 95,000 clones, with 90% to 95% occurring once and the leading ten covering approximately 0.3%. The sequenced sample was non-Treg CD4+ T cells sorted from blood. The receptor's source is a human donor in good health. This sequence joins TRBV5-1 and TRBJ2-1, with 7 bases lining up with TRBD2. CDR3 loop: CASSLGGGPGSSYNEQFF. The CDR3 DNA sequence: TGCGCCAGCAGCTTGGGGGGAGGGCCAGGCAGCTCCTACAATGAGCAGTTCTTC.